This TCR beta chain was sequenced for a study of CD8 T cells in Susac syndrome. As for the study in general: Of the sequenced Susac syndrome patients, 5 or 6 had active disease and about 8 were in remission. When blood was collected, patients with Susac syndrome were therapy-naive, were taking corticosteroids, or were receiving intravenous immunoglobulin alone.

As concerns this clonotype: Its antigen is still unknown.

RNA was extracted with the RNeasy kit, and a quantity of roughly 0.5 to 1 ug was reverse transcribed using random hexamers. MiXCR was run by TCRdb on the immunoSEQ multiplex PCR reads, yielding one entry per CDR3 protein. The table lists some 200,000 distinct CDR3 sequences, more than 90% of them singletons. CDR3 length: 15 amino acids. Between the trimmed V and J ends, which lost 4 bases and 7 bases, there was a span of 15 bases. Germline V gene lookup returns CDR1 SGDLS and CDR2 YYNGEE. Study conclusions and caveats: CD4+ T cell repertoires in Susac syndrome lacked clonal expansion.

The chain joins TRBV9 to TRBJ1-6; D unresolved. Material for sequencing was CD4+ T cells from PBMCs. The receptor was isolated from a human donor with Susac syndrome. Written as DNA, the CDR3 is TGTGCCAGCAGCTCGATGCCGGATTCAAATTCACCCCTCCACTTT. This translates into CASSSMPDSNSPLHF. Together with reference TRBV9 and TRBJ1-6, the CDR3 gives the full variable domain: DSGVTQTPKHLITATGQRVTLRCSPRSGDLSVYWYQQSLDQGLQFLIQYYNGEERAKGNILERFSAQQFPDLHSELNLSSLELGDSALYFCASSSMPDSNSPLHFGNGTRLTVT.